This TCR beta chain originates from a study of vaccination and CD4 T cells after COVID-19. The junction had 4 bases not matched to a gene; V was cut back by 1 base and J by 8 bases. The CDR3 extends over 14 amino acids. Germline V gene sequence: CDR1 DFQATT, CDR2 SNEGSKA (reference sequence). Sample share makes this clonotype medium-sized (0.01 to 0.1%). The antigen remains unidentified. Time point defined: late sampling 161 to 241 days after vaccination in three convalescent patients. Noted treatment: roughly 11-day PBMC culture with coronavirus spike peptide pools or control peptides (ViraFEST assay). Cell culture was performed with more than 1.5 million PBMCs per well in the presence of about 9.3 IU/ml IL-2 and 7.5 to 10 ug/ml peptide pools. Oncomine TCR Beta short-read sequencing was applied to DNA from cultured CD4+ T cells. TCRdb passed the PCR reads through MiXCR, listing each CDR3 protein once. The sample has roughly 20,000 distinct CDR3 sequences; 30% to 45% are singletons.

The receptor was isolated from a human donor who had recovered from COVID-19. The chain uses TRBV20-1 and TRBJ1-6; TRBD1 matches at 8 bases. Sequenced material: CD4+ T cells from blood, cultured in vitro, taken about 7 months after SARS-CoV-2 vaccination. Written as DNA, the CDR3 is TGCAGTGCTAGAGTAACAGGGGGTGATTCACCCCTCCACTTT. Amino acid sequence: CSARVTGGDSPLHF.